Below, 21 T cell receptor beta chains from the same sample are listed, as sequenced in a study of MAIT cells during Salmonella Paratyphi A infection. Broader study findings: Infection appeared not to change oligoclonal MAIT cell TRBV usage, which favoured TRBV20 and TRBV6.

MiXCR, run by TCRdb on the 5' RACE reads, gives a single entry per CDR3 protein. The sample has hundreds of distinct CDR3 sequences, approximately 30% seen once. These receptors have no identified antigens. Time point described: before S. Paratyphi A challenge (baseline). Flow cytometry identified and sorted MAIT cells as Valpha7.2+ CD161+ T cells. The sequences come from MAIT cells from blood, collected at the first sampling point of the challenge study. These receptors were taken from a person between 18 and 69 years old who was deliberately infected with Salmonella Paratyphi A in a paratyphoid fever challenge study.

V gene TRBV15 combines with J gene TRBJ2-1; possible D gene TRBD2, 6 bases. The CDR3 has 15 residues. The ends were cut back, 0 bases at V and 6 bases at J, with 12 bases in the middle. Germline CDR1 LNHNV, CDR2 YYDKDF (reference sequence). The CDR3 region is CATSRDSAGSNEQFF. CDR3 coding DNA: TGTGCCACCAGCAGAGACTCAGCGGGTTCCAATGAGCAGTTCTTC.

The chain employs TRBV20-1 and TRBJ2-5; D may be TRBD2 (7 bases). CDR3 length: 19 amino acids. V was pared by 6 bases and J by 2 bases, with 31 bases between. CDR1 and CDR2 from the germline V gene are DFQATT and SNEGSKA (reference sequence). The CDR3 loop reads CSAKRAGGGGAGMQETQYF. CDR3 sequence (DNA): TGCAGTGCCAAGCGGGCCGGAGGGGGAGGGGCGGGGATGCAAGAGACCCAGTACTTC.

The chain couples TRBV5-5 to TRBJ2-2; D is undetermined. Trimming shortened V by 3 bases and J by 0 bases, and 12 bases separated the two germline ends. This CDR3 is 16 amino acids long. Germline CDR1 and CDR2: SGHKS and YYEKEE (reference sequence). CDR3 coding DNA: TGTGCCAGCAGCTCTACAGCAGCCTCGAACACCGGGGAGCTGTTTTTT. This gives the protein CASSSTAASNTGELFF.

Remarks on this clonotype: A much more abundant neighbour one base away suggests this may be a read error. This chain uses TRBV6-1 with TRBJ2-1, with D unclear. CDR3 length equals 15 residues. The V gene's germline CDR1 is MNHNS and CDR2 SASEGT. With 0 bases removed from V and 9 bases from J, the gap between germline ends came to 15 bases. The CDR3 reads CASSEARGSAGEQFF. The CDR3 coding sequence is TGTGCCAGCAGTGAAGCGAGAGGCTCCGCCGGTGAGCAGTTCTTC.

This clonotype is deemed large. The chain couples TRBV6-6 to TRBJ1-4; TRBD1 aligns across 7 bases. Germline V gene lookup returns CDR1 MNHNY and CDR2 SVGAGI (reference sequence). The CDR3 is made up of 15 amino acids. The ends lost 2 bases at V and 10 bases at J; junction bases unmatched: 10. CDR3 nucleotide sequence: TGTGCCAGCAGTTACGGACAGGAACCAGGGGGAAAACTGTTTTTT. It encodes CASSYGQEPGGKLFF.

This clonotype ranks as large. It is likely a read error, because the conserved phenylalanine at the end of the CDR3 is missing. This chain links TRBV6-4 with TRBJ2-1; D gene ambiguous. CDR3 length: 15 residues. V lost 8 bases, J lost 0 bases, and 14 bases lay in between. Germline lookup yields CDR1 MRHNA and CDR2 SNTAGT. This chain's CDR3 is CASSKTESSYNEQFL. CDR3 nucleotides: TGTGCCAGCTCTAAAACGGAGAGCTCCTACAATGAGCAGTTCCTC.

To note about this clonotype: The CDR3 does not end in the conserved phenylalanine or tryptophan, so this is likely a read error. The DNA is left out, because the CDR3 cannot be placed on it with certainty; the CDR3 is given as TCRdb lists it. V gene TRBV6-4 combines with J gene TRBJ2-3. Looked up from germline, CDR1 is MRHNA and CDR2 is SNTAGT. The CDR3 contains 14 residues when both ends are counted. CDR3 sequence reads: CASSADGDTETQEV.

The V gene is TRBV20-1, the J gene TRBJ1-1; D unresolved. This CDR3 has 14 amino acids. V was cut by 0 bases and J by 1 base, with 9 bases left in between. CDR1 is DFQATT, CDR2 SNEGSKA, per germline (reference sequence). CDR3 amino acids: CSARDFHRNTEAFF. CDR3 DNA: TGCAGTGCTAGAGATTTTCACCGGAACACTGAAGCTTTCTTT.

V is TRBV20-1 and J is TRBJ2-5; 7 nucleotides match TRBD1. The CDR3 contains 16 residues. Germline-derived CDR1 and CDR2 are DFQATT and SNEGSKA (reference sequence). Trimming took 5 bases from V and 0 from J; bases not matched to a gene: 12. The CDR3 loop reads CSARPPTGNYQETQYF. DNA of the CDR3: TGCAGTGCTCGGCCCCCGACAGGGAATTACCAAGAGACCCAGTACTTC.

The chain joins TRBV11-2 to TRBJ2-1, with 9 nucleotides matching TRBD2. The CDR3 contains 16 residues. V shed 4 bases, J shed 8 bases, and the junction held 12 bases outside the gene matches. CDR1 is SGHAT, CDR2 FQNNGV, per germline. CDR3 sequence (DNA): TGTGCCAGCAGCTCCCGCTCAGGGACTAGCATCTATGAGCAGTTCTTC. This encodes CASSSRSGTSIYEQFF. The full variable domain, its missing parts supplied by reference TRBV11-2 and TRBJ2-1, is EAGVAQSPRYKIIEKRQSVAFWCNPISGHATLYWYQQILGQGPKLLIQFQNNGVVDDSQLPKDRFSAERLKGVDSTLKIQPAKLEDSAVYLCASSSRSGTSIYEQFFGPGTRLTVL.

This chain joins TRBV6-1 and TRBJ1-6, with D possibly TRBD1 on 6 matching bases. V shed 8 bases and J shed 5 bases, with 16 bases lying between them. CDR1 and CDR2 from the germline V gene are MNHNS and SASEGT. This CDR3 is 15 amino acids long. Here the CDR3 reads CASSVGTPDNSPLHF. CDR3 bases: TGTGCCAGCTCAGTCGGGACACCAGATAATTCACCCCTCCACTTT.

This chain connects TRBV6-4 to TRBJ2-3; TRBD1 might be the D (6 bases). The germline CDR1 and CDR2 sequences are MRHNA and SNTAGT. The CDR3 loop spans 15 amino acids. V was cut by 6 bases and J by 1 base, with 14 bases left in between. The CDR3 DNA follows: TGTGCCAGCAGCGAACAGGGAATAGGCACAGATACGCAGTATTTT. It translates to CASSEQGIGTDTQYF.

This clonotype was seen more than once but under ten times. The chain links TRBV20-1 to TRBJ1-3; D gene uncertain. This CDR3 has 12 residues. Germline CDR1 DFQATT, CDR2 SNEGSKA (reference sequence). V shed 4 bases and J shed 3 bases, with 7 bases lying between them. This CDR3 reads CSAKTSGNTIYF. CDR3 coding DNA: TGCAGTGCTAAAACCAGTGGAAACACCATATATTTT.

This clonotype appeared many times. This chain uses TRBV10-2 with TRBJ1-4; D ambiguous. Germline CDR1 reads WSHSY; CDR2 reads SAAADI. V lost 4 bases, J lost 7 bases, and 13 bases lay in between. CDR3 length equals 14 residues. CDR3 sequence reads: CASSGPAPFEKLFF. The CDR3 nucleotides read TGCGCCAGCAGTGGGCCAGCCCCCTTTGAAAAACTGTTTTTT.

This clonotype has at least ten counts. The rearrangement joins TRBV20-1 to TRBJ2-7; D tentatively fits TRBD1 or TRBD2 (5 bases each). Trimming removed 8 bases at V and 4 bases at J, with 15 bases between. This CDR3 spans 12 amino acids. Germline CDR1 reads DFQATT; CDR2 reads SNEGSKA (reference sequence). CDR3 coding DNA: TGCAGTCAGGGAGAGCGAGAGTACGAGCAGTACTTC. Amino acid sequence: CSQGEREYEQYF.

DNA for the CDR3: TGTGCCAGCAGCCCAGACGGTTATTACGAGCAGTACTTC. It codes for CASSPDGYYEQYF. The chain carries TRBV7-2 and TRBJ2-7; D gene uncertain. The CDR3 has 13 amino acids. Germline lookup yields CDR1 SGHTA and CDR2 FQGNSA. V lost 5 bases to trimming and J lost 4 bases, with 12 bases between them. The variable domain in full, with the rest retrieved from reference TRBV7-2 and TRBJ2-7, is GAGVSQSPSNKVTEKGKDVELRCDPISGHTALYWYRQSLGQGLEFLIYFQGNSAPDKSGLPSDRFSAERTGGSVSTLTIQRTQQEDSAVYLCASSPDGYYEQYFGPGTRLTVT.

This clonotype was counted only a few times. This chain connects TRBV6-4 to TRBJ2-3, with D possibly matching TRBD2 (5 bases). Trimming cost V 4 bases and J 3 bases, with 8 bases left between them. The CDR3 totals 13 residues. The germline V gene has CDR1 MRHNA and CDR2 SNTAGT. In nucleotides, the CDR3 is TGTGCCAGCAGTGCTAGCTGGACAGATACGCAGTATTTT. Protein: CASSASWTDTQYF.

The rearrangement joins TRBV30 to TRBJ1-1; D remains ambiguous. The germline V gene has CDR1 GTSNPN and CDR2 SVGIG (reference sequence). The CDR3 consists of 14 residues. Trimming pared 4 bases from V and 0 bases from J, leaving 12 bases between. The CDR3 protein is CAWKQRNMNTEAFF. The CDR3 nucleotides read TGTGCCTGGAAGCAACGGAATATGAACACTGAAGCTTTCTTT.

Relative to its sample, this clonotype is large. The DNA is left out, because the CDR3 cannot be placed on it with certainty; the CDR3 is given as TCRdb lists it. The rearrangement uses TRBV6-4 and TRBJ2-1. CDR1 is MRHNA and CDR2 is SNTAGT in the germline V gene. Inclusive of both ends, the CDR3 amounts to 14 amino acids. CDR3 loop: CASSSGGSYNEQFF.

The chain combines TRBV15 with TRBJ2-3, with 14 bases identical to TRBD2. Germline CDR1 reads LNHNV; CDR2 reads YYDKDF (reference sequence). The CDR3 has 18 residues. The J segment lost 5 bases and the V segment lost 1 base, leaving 8 bases of the junction unmatched. The CDR3 DNA reads TGTGCCACCAGCAGAGTGGGGACTAGCGGGAGCCGGAGAGATACGCAGTATTTT. The encoded protein is CATSRVGTSGSRRDTQYF.

This clonotype was observed a few times. The chain is built from TRBV5-4 and TRBJ2-7, with D perhaps matching TRBD1 (5 bases). V lost 0 bases, J lost 6 bases, and 13 bases lay in between. This CDR3 contains 14 residues. Per the germline V gene, CDR1 is SGHNT and CDR2 is YYREEE (reference sequence). CDR3 region: CASSLEGPRAEQYF. The CDR3 nucleotides read TGTGCCAGCAGCTTGGAGGGGCCCCGGGCCGAGCAGTACTTC.